One sample yielded the 17 T cell receptor beta chains listed below, sequenced in a study of naive and memory T cell subsets. Findings and caveats of the study: Possibly reflecting memory cells re-expressing CD45RA, a few larger clonotypes occurred in naive repertoires, especially CD8.

The beta constant-region primer was an equimolar mix of two oligonucleotides covering TRBC1 and TRBC2. Nested alpha and beta constant-region primers with the SP2 primer drove four PCR rounds on ligated cDNA. Using its own MiXCR run on the UMI-ligation and nested PCR reads, TCRdb lists one record per CDR3 protein. Of fewer than 150,000 distinct CDR3 sequences in the sample, around 21% were seen once. The antigens these receptors bind are not known. The sequenced sample was naive CD8+ T cells from blood. These receptors all stem from a human donor in good health.

This clonotype came up many times. The rearrangement links TRBV12-3 or TRBV12-4 to TRBJ2-5; D is uncertain. V was clipped by 4 bases and J by 3 bases, with 18 bases between them. This CDR3 region has 16 residues. CDR3 DNA: TGTGCCAGCAGTTCGACCTTAGGGCTAAGGGAAGAGACCCAGTACTTC. It specifies CASSSTLGLREETQYF.

J is TRBJ2-3 and V is TRBV28; a weak D match, TRBD2 (6 bases). CDR3 length: 15 amino acids. V dropped 6 bases and J dropped 2 bases, with 15 bases sitting between them. Germline lookup yields CDR1 MDHEN and CDR2 SYDVKM. The CDR3 DNA follows: TGTGCCAGCAGCGGAGAGAGCGGGCTCACAGATACGCAGTATTTT. Its translation is CASSGESGLTDTQYF.

CDR3: CASSMTGSNEQFF. The CDR3 DNA follows: TGTGCCAGTAGTATGACAGGGAGCAATGAGCAGTTCTTC. The rearrangement joins TRBV19 to TRBJ2-1; 7 nucleotides agree with TRBD1. The length of the CDR3 is 13 residues. Germline V gene lookup returns CDR1 LNHDA and CDR2 SQIVND (reference sequence). The trim removed 3 bases at V and 6 bases at J, leaving 2 bases unmatched.

V is TRBV7-9 and J is TRBJ2-1; D may be TRBD2 (6 bases). Trimming stripped 0 bases from V and 6 bases from J, with 12 bases between. The CDR3 has 15 residues. Per the germline V gene, CDR1 is SEHNR and CDR2 is FQNEAQ (reference sequence). The CDR3 spells CASSLASGRSNEQFF. CDR3 bases: TGTGCCAGCAGCTTAGCTAGCGGTCGTAGCAATGAGCAGTTCTTC.

This chain joins TRBV12-3 or TRBV12-4 and TRBJ2-7; D is unresolved. The germline V and J ends were trimmed by 5 bases and 4 bases, with 9 bases remaining between them. The CDR3 contains 12 residues. The CDR3 loop is CASSALEYEQYF. The CDR3 DNA reads as TGTGCCAGCAGTGCCCTAGAATACGAGCAGTACTTC.

The table lists this clonotype with a few counts. The CDR3 DNA sequence: TGTGCCAGCAGCCCCGGGAGGGCCCTATATACGCAGTATTTT. Encoded protein: CASSPGRALYTQYF. The chain links TRBV7-8 to TRBJ2-3, with TRBD2 matching 8 bases. Per germline, CDR1 SGHVS and CDR2 FQNEAQ. Trimming cost V 5 bases and J 7 bases; bases outside gene matches: 8. This CDR3 region has 14 residues.

There are a few counts of this clonotype. The rearrangement uses TRBV5-6 and TRBJ2-3; no firm D call. The CDR3 extends over 12 amino acids. Trimming shortened V by 2 bases and J by 2 bases, and 3 bases separated the two germline ends. Germline CDR1 SGHDT, CDR2 YYEEEE. CDR3 coding DNA: TGTGCCAGCAGCTTTATCACAGATACGCAGTATTTT. Translated: CASSFITDTQYF.

This clonotype came up a few times. The CDR3 region is CASRLGLAGGNEQFF. The DNA of the CDR3 is TGTGCCAGCAGGCTCGGACTAGCGGGAGGGAATGAGCAGTTCTTC. The V and J genes are TRBV28 and TRBJ2-1, with TRBD2 identical over 15 bases. The CDR3 spans 15 residues. Trimming removed 6 bases from V and 7 bases from J; junction bases left unmatched: 4. Germline assignment: CDR1 MDHEN and CDR2 SYDVKM.

In its sample, this clonotype was seen a few times. The chain is built from TRBV9 and TRBJ2-1, with D perhaps matching TRBD1 or TRBD2 (5 bases each). Germline CDR1 and CDR2: SGDLS and YYNGEE. With 0 bases removed from V and 6 bases from J, the gap between germline ends came to 13 bases. This CDR3 is built from 15 residues. The CDR3 region has the DNA TGTGCCAGCAGCGTAGAGGGACGACCTTCCAATGAGCAGTTCTTC. This encodes CASSVEGRPSNEQFF. Based on the CDR3 plus reference TRBV9 and TRBJ2-1, the full variable domain is DSGVTQTPKHLITATGQRVTLRCSPRSGDLSVYWYQQSLDQGLQFLIQYYNGEERAKGNILERFSAQQFPDLHSELNLSSLELGDSALYFCASSVEGRPSNEQFFGPGTRLTVL.

The gene calls are TRBV5-1 and TRBJ2-1; D tentatively fits TRBD1 or TRBD2 (7 bases each). Per germline, CDR1 SGHRS and CDR2 YFSETQ. This CDR3 is 16 amino acids long. V was trimmed by 0 bases and J by 5 bases, leaving 15 bases between them. CDR3 in amino acids: CASSLVRQGGDNEQFF. The CDR3 bases are TGCGCCAGCAGCTTGGTTAGACAGGGAGGGGACAATGAGCAGTTCTTC.

This clonotype appeared many times. This chain joins TRBV12-5 and TRBJ1-1; 8 bases agree with TRBD1. Trimming cost V 3 bases and J 6 bases; bases outside gene matches: 9. The germline gives CDR1 LGHNT, CDR2 FRNRAP. The CDR3 has 15 amino acids. CDR3 loop: CASGFLPGQVAEAFF. The CDR3 nucleotides are TGTGCTAGTGGTTTTCTCCCGGGACAGGTAGCTGAAGCTTTCTTT.

The rearrangement joins TRBV7-9 to TRBJ2-7; no clear D gene. CDR1 and CDR2 from the germline V gene are SEHNR and FQNEAQ (reference sequence). The CDR3 contains 11 residues. The germline V and J ends were trimmed by 5 bases and 3 bases, with 5 bases remaining between them. As DNA, the CDR3 is TGTGCCAGCAGCCCCGTCTACGAGCAGTACTTC. Protein: CASSPVYEQYF.

J is TRBJ2-5 and V is TRBV24-1; no clear D gene. The germline V gene encodes CDR1 KGHDR and CDR2 SFDVKD. V was shortened by 3 bases and J by 4 bases, with 8 bases between the two germline ends. The length of the CDR3 is 13 residues. This CDR3 reads CATSDPLGETQYF. The DNA of the CDR3 is TGTGCCACCAGTGATCCTCTCGGAGAGACCCAGTACTTC.

In this sample, this clonotype turned up a few times. V usage is TRBV6-5 and J usage is TRBJ2-7; 10 bases are shared with TRBD1. From germline, CDR1 is MNHEY and CDR2 SVGAGI. The ends lost 6 bases at V and 4 bases at J; junction bases unmatched: 6. The CDR3 runs to 14 residues. DNA of the CDR3: TGTGCCAGCAGCTCCGGGACAGGGGAATACGAGCAGTACTTC. Amino acids: CASSSGTGEYEQYF.

This clonotype was detected only a few times. The gene calls are TRBV4-1 and TRBJ2-1; TRBD2 matches 14 bases. Germline CDR1 is MGHRA and CDR2 is YSYEKL. The CDR3 loop spans 16 amino acids. Losses at the gene ends were 3 bases for V and 8 bases for J; bases not matched to a gene: 6. CDR3 residues: CASSQGPGLAGDEQFF. The DNA for the CDR3 is TGCGCCAGCAGCCAGGGACCGGGACTAGCGGGAGATGAGCAGTTCTTC.

There are many counts of this clonotype. V gene TRBV29-1 combines with J gene TRBJ2-3, with D possibly being TRBD2 (6 bases). CDR3 size: 13 residues. Germline lookup yields CDR1 SQVTM and CDR2 ANQGSEA. The germline V and J ends were trimmed by 4 bases and 2 bases, with 10 bases remaining between them. CDR3 region: CSVGWGDTDTQYF. Here the CDR3 DNA reads TGCAGCGTTGGTTGGGGGGACACAGATACGCAGTATTTT.

The rearrangement links TRBV11-2 to TRBJ2-1; D might be TRBD1 (6 bases). CDR1 and CDR2 from the germline V gene are SGHAT and FQNNGV. Trimming removed 1 base from V and 9 bases from J, with 22 bases in between. The CDR3 loop spans 17 amino acids. CDR3 in amino acids: CASSLALQGASGPEQFF. CDR3 coding DNA: TGTGCCAGCAGCTTAGCCTTACAGGGCGCCTCGGGTCCTGAGCAGTTCTTC.